This T cell receptor (beta chain) was identified in a study of T cells in women clearing cervical HPV infection. Whole-study context: Case blood was drawn a median about 23 weeks after lesion detection.

Study-wide findings and caveats: Controls had more TRBV6-7 (approximately 0.16%) than cases (approximately 0.11%).

This CDR3 is built from 16 residues. Germline CDR1 LGHNA, CDR2 YNFKEQ. TCRdb's table, derived via immunoSEQ multiplex PCR, lists solely in-frame clones and lacks some. Recorded for this sample: more than 20,000 clones. Concerning this clone itself: Its target is not known. The junction shows a germline mismatch at one end, possibly a read error. The observed sequence ends 3 residues before the CDR3 terminus, with the missing tail filled in from the germline J gene.

Material for sequencing was blood buffy coat. The chain has TRBV4-2 and TRBJ2-2; D is tentatively TRBD1 or TRBD2 (6 bases each). The TCR comes from a woman aged 18-69 years with a cervical HPV16 infection that either progressed to CIN3+ or cleared (not recorded which). The DNA read from the CDR3 is TGCGCCAGCAGCCAAACAGGAGGGGGTCGGGGCGGGGAG. Translation gives CASSQTGGGRGGE. Given in full, the CDR3 is CASSQTGGGRGGELFF.